Listed below are T cell receptor beta chains from one sample, sequenced in a study of cytomegalovirus exposure and HLA in healthy donors. Generated by immunoSEQ multiplex PCR, the TCRdb table keeps only in-frame clones and is missing some. Of over 70,000 clones in the sample, roughly 80% were seen once. Sequencing was performed on PBMCs. These receptors were collected from a man aged 25 to 45 in good health and CMV-seronegative. Each CDR3 is given with its conserved first and last residue. Each record gives: clone size, J gene, V gene, D gene, CDR3 protein, CDR3 DNA. A D gene is named only where the DNA matches it firmly. Where a row states a size, it is once, few, many or the class of an expanded clone; other rows omit it.

- | TRBJ1-3 | TRBV2 | - | CASSVQPPGTLKNIYF | TGTGCCAGCAGTGTACAGCCCCCCGGGACACTCAAAAACATATATTTT
- | TRBJ1-1 | TRBV9 | - | CASSGPDSFTNTEAFF | TGTGCCAGCAGCGGGCCGGACAGTTTCACGAACACTGAAGCTTTCTTT
- | TRBJ1-1 | TRBV7-9 | - | CASSFSRDTEAFF | TGTGCCAGCAGCTTCAGCAGGGACACTGAAGCTTTCTTT
- | TRBJ1-1 | TRBV28 | - | CATDSQMNTEAFF | TGTGCCACGGACAGCCAAATGAACACTGAAGCTTTCTTT
- | TRBJ2-1 | TRBV7-6 | - | CASSLWGEVTYNEQFF | TGTGCCAGCAGCTTATGGGGGGAGGTAACCTACAATGAGCAGTTCTTC
few | TRBJ2-1 | TRBV5-1 | - | CASRPIQGGEQFF | TGCGCCAGCAGACCGATTCAGGGGGGTGAGCAGTTCTTC
few | TRBJ2-1 | TRBV10-1 | TRBD2 | CASEEGSAGYNEQFF | TGCGCCAGTGAGGAGGGATCAGCGGGGTACAATGAGCAGTTCTTC
- | TRBJ1-4 | TRBV5-6 | - | CASRRGAWSEKLFF | TGTGCCAGTAGGAGGGGCGCGTGGAGTGAAAAACTGTTTTTT
- | TRBJ1-1 | TRBV5-4 | - | CASSLNNLAFF | TGTGCCAGCAGCTTGAATAATTTAGCTTTCTTT
- | TRBJ2-3 | TRBV7-9 | - | CASSLSQGMDTQYF | TGTGCCAGCAGCTTATCCCAGGGGATGGATACGCAGTATTTT
- | TRBJ2-3 | TRBV6-5 | - | CASSDGVWTDTQYF | TGTGCCAGCAGCGACGGAGTGTGGACAGATACGCAGTATTTT
few | TRBJ1-1 | TRBV6-4 | - | CASSEKGENTEAFF | TGTGCCAGCAGTGAGAAGGGGGAGAACACTGAAGCTTTCTTT
- | TRBJ2-3 | TRBV7-9 | TRBD2 | CASSPKGGRGTDTQYF | TGTGCCAGCAGCCCGAAGGGCGGGAGGGGCACAGATACGCAGTATTTT
- | TRBJ2-3 | TRBV5-1 | - | CASSFRDTDTQYF | TGCGCCAGCAGCTTCCGGGACACAGATACGCAGTATTTT
- | TRBJ2-3 | TRBV5-1 | - | CASRLQTSSDTQYF | TGCGCCAGCAGACTACAGACTAGTTCAGATACGCAGTATTTT
- | TRBJ1-5 | TRBV27 | - | CASSLRGGLNQPQHF | TGTGCCAGCAGTTTAAGGGGAGGGCTCAATCAGCCCCAGCATTTT
- | TRBJ1-1 | TRBV11-2 | TRBD1 | CASSLLAGGVEAFF | TGTGCCAGCAGCTTATTGGCAGGGGGCGTTGAAGCTTTCTTT
few | TRBJ1-1 | TRBV28 | - | CASSQGSSRGTEAFF | TGTGCCAGCAGTCAAGGCAGTTCACGGGGCACTGAAGCTTTCTTT
few | TRBJ2-5 | TRBV7-9 | - | CASRSSGGHETQYF | TGTGCCAGCAGATCATCGGGGGGACACGAGACCCAGTACTTC
few | TRBJ2-7 | TRBV4-2 | TRBD2 | CASSLGLADNYEQYF | TGTGCCAGCAGCCTCGGACTAGCGGATAATTACGAGCAGTACTTC
- | TRBJ2-7 | TRBV5-3 | - | CARSWADRDSYEQYF | TGTGCCAGAAGCTGGGCGGACAGAGACTCCTACGAGCAGTACTTC
few | TRBJ1-5 | TRBV28 | - | CASGGDQQPQHF | TGTGCCAGTGGGGGGGATCAACAGCCCCAGCATTTT
- | TRBJ2-3 | TRBV10-1 | - | CASSARGQDTQYF | TGCGCCAGCAGTGCTCGAGGGCAAGATACGCAGTATTTT
- | TRBJ2-3 | TRBV10-3 | - | CAISFSSHDTDTQYF | TGTGCCATCAGTTTTAGCTCACACGACACAGATACGCAGTATTTT
- | TRBJ2-3 | TRBV27 | - | CASSFIPTRPDTQYF | TGTGCCAGCAGTTTTATCCCAACCAGGCCAGATACGCAGTATTTT
- | TRBJ2-5 | TRBV5-4 | TRBD1 | CASSKGTVQETQYF | TGTGCCAGCAGCAAAGGGACAGTCCAAGAGACCCAGTACTTC
- | TRBJ2-1 | TRBV30 | - | CAWSAQTSAYNEQFF | TGTGCCTGGAGTGCCCAGACTAGTGCCTACAATGAGCAGTTCTTC
- | TRBJ2-7 | TRBV5-1 | TRBD1 | CASSLTGTGLYEQYF | TGCGCCAGCAGCTTGACCGGGACAGGGTTGTACGAGCAGTACTTC
once | TRBJ1-6 | TRBV7-2 | - | CASSLVGANSPLHF | TGTGCCAGCAGCTTAGTAGGGGCTAATTCACCCCTCCACTTT
few | TRBJ2-5 | TRBV12-5 | TRBD2 | CASGLTSGGAFPETQYF | TGTGCTAGTGGACTGACTAGCGGGGGGGCCTTTCCAGAGACCCAGTACTTC
- | TRBJ1-1 | TRBV5-6 | - | CASSPYTRGSPGAFF | TGTGCCAGCAGCCCCTACACTCGGGGATCCCCTGGAGCTTTCTTT
- | TRBJ2-2 | TRBV5-1 | TRBD1 | CASSPGQGYTGELFF | TGCGCCAGCAGCCCGGGACAGGGTTACACCGGGGAGCTGTTTTTT
- | TRBJ2-7 | TRBV5-1 | TRBD1 | CASSLVQGTGGYEQYF | TGCGCCAGCAGCTTGGTTCAGGGGACAGGGGGGTACGAGCAGTACTTC
- | TRBJ2-3 | TRBV6-5 | - | CASNRIGTDTQYF | TGTGCCAGCAACAGGATAGGTACAGATACGCAGTATTTT
- | TRBJ1-2 | TRBV19 | - | CASSIQRDYGYTF | TGTGCCAGTAGTATACAGCGAGACTATGGCTACACCTTC
once | TRBJ2-7 | TRBV19 | TRBD1 | CVIRCGQGFYEQYF | TGTGTCATTAGATGTGGACAGGGGTTCTACGAGCAGTACTTC
- | TRBJ1-2 | TRBV6-5 | TRBD1 | CASSYTDRHYGYTF | TGTGCCAGCAGTTACACGGACAGGCACTATGGCTACACCTTC
- | TRBJ1-1 | TRBV7-2 | TRBD1 | CASSLRGTGVLSEAFF | TGTGCCAGCAGCTTAAGGGGGACAGGGGTACTATCTGAAGCTTTCTTT
once | TRBJ2-2 | TRBV10-1 | - | CASSERLENTGELFF | TGCGCCAGCAGTGAGCGGCTAGAAAACACCGGGGAGCTGTTTTTT